This TCR beta chain was retrieved from a study of CD8+ T cells in alopecia areata. RNA extraction and reverse transcription yielded cDNA as sequencing template. Clones were read by immunoSEQ multiplex PCR, and TCRdb kept only the in-frame ones, dropping some. The sample shows about 64,000 clones, roughly two fifths of them seen only once. The CDR3 totals 14 residues. Germline CDR1 reads SNHLY; CDR2 reads FYNNEI. Whole-study findings and limits: It was less clear whether patients shared TCRs than it was in mice, possibly because of HLA.

The investigators collected lesional scalp punch biopsies and peripheral blood from alopecia areata patients. On this clone itself: No antigen is known for it.

The chain employs TRBV2 and TRBJ2-7, with 7 nucleotides matching TRBD2. Sequences were obtained from NKG2D-low CD8+ T cells sorted from blood. The clonotype originates from a human donor with alopecia areata. The CDR3 spells CAGAAGEGGYEQYF. In DNA, the CDR3 is TGTGCGGGAGCGGCTGGGGAGGGTGGCTACGAGCAGTACTTC.